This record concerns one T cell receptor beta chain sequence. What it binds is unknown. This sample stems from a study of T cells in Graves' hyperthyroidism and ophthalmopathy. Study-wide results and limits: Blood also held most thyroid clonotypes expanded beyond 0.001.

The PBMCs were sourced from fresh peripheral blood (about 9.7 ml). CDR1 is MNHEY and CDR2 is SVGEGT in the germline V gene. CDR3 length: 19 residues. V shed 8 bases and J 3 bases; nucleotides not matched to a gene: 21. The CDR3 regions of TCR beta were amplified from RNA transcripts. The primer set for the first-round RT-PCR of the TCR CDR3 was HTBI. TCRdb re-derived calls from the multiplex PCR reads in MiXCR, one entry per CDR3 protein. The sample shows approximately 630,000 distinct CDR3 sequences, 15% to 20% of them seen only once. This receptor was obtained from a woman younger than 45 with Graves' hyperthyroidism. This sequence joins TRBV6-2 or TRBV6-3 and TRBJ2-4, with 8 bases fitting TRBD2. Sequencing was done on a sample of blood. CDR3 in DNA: TGTGCCAGCTCCGATCCTACCTCGCGGGGGGACCCTAACAAAAACATTCAGTACTTC. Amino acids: CASSDPTSRGDPNKNIQYF.